This T cell receptor (beta chain) was found in a study of identical twins. TCRdb ran MiXCR on the 5' RACE reads and lists one entry per CDR3 protein. The repertoire holds about 300,000 distinct CDR3 sequences, with approximately 13% as singletons. CDR1 and CDR2 (germline): SEHNR, FQNEAQ (reference sequence). The CDR3 contains 12 residues. Trimming cost V 5 bases and J 2 bases, with 7 bases left between them. This clonotype appeared many times. The same sample was also studied in work on yellow fever vaccine responses in identical twins.

The receptor's source is a woman between 18 and 29 years old in good health. The sequencing input was CD8+ T cells sorted from blood. The chain employs TRBV7-9 and TRBJ2-7, with no clear D. As DNA, the CDR3 is TGTGCCAGCAGCCGCGTGGCCTACGAGCAGTACGTC. This translates into CASSRVAYEQYV.